Following are 17 T cell receptor beta chains from one sample sequenced in a study of PD-L1 blockade in urothelial cancer. Sequenced by immunoSEQ multiplex PCR; TCRdb stores in-frame clones only, minus some. The top ten clones hold roughly a tenth of a sample with about 49,000 clones, about four fifths of them seen once. Sample time point: pretreatment peripheral blood. This material consisted of PBMCs, taken around atezolizumab (anti-PD-L1) treatment. The receptor set was obtained from a man aged 65-85 years with urothelial cancer.

This clone was counted between two and nine times. This chain uses TRBV19 with TRBJ1-1, with D possibly matching TRBD1 (6 bases). This CDR3 region has 14 residues. CDR1 is LNHDA and CDR2 is SQIVND in the germline V gene (reference sequence). V was shortened by 7 bases and J by 1 base, with 13 bases between the two germline ends. For the CDR3, the DNA is TGTGCCAGTACCAGCACAGGGAGGAACACTGAAGCTTTCTTT. It encodes CASTSTGRNTEAFF.

This clone has only a few counts. The rearrangement links TRBV5-1 to TRBJ2-1; TRBD2 matches 8 bases. The V segment lost 7 bases and the J segment 8 bases; nucleotides outside the gene matches: 11. The CDR3 is made up of 14 amino acids. The germline V gene has CDR1 SGHRS and CDR2 YFSETQ. CDR3 protein: CASAGHGAGDEQFF. The CDR3, as DNA: TGCGCCAGCGCCGGACACGGAGCGGGGGATGAGCAGTTCTTC.

The chain recombines TRBV14 with TRBJ2-7; D is ambiguous. The CDR3 runs to 15 residues. Germline lookup yields CDR1 SGHDN and CDR2 FVKESK. Between the trimmed V and J ends, which lost 4 bases and 0 bases, there was a span of 13 bases. The CDR3, as DNA: TGTGCCAGCAGCCTCCAAACTGGTTCCTCCTACGAGCAGTACTTC. It encodes CASSLQTGSSYEQYF.

J is TRBJ2-7 and V is TRBV18, with D perhaps matching TRBD2 (5 bases). The germline gives CDR1 KGHSH, CDR2 LQKENI. Trimming removed 3 bases from V and 5 bases from J, with 17 bases in between. The CDR3 loop spans 15 amino acids. The CDR3 DNA reads as TGTGCCAGCTCACCCACCGGCCTGGGAGAGGACGAGCAGTACTTC. Protein sequence: CASSPTGLGEDEQYF.

This chain joins TRBV6-6 and TRBJ2-1; possible D gene TRBD1, 5 bases. The CDR3 has 13 amino acids. Germline assignment: CDR1 MNHNY and CDR2 SVGAGI (reference sequence). The V and J ends lost 6 bases and 6 bases respectively, with 12 bases between them. CDR3 region: CASSPIGANEQFF. The CDR3 DNA sequence: TGTGCCAGCAGCCCTATAGGGGCCAATGAGCAGTTCTTC.

The genes are TRBV28 and TRBJ2-3, with 12 bases identical to TRBD2. The V gene end was trimmed by 6 bases and the J gene end by 3 bases; junction bases not matched to a gene: 4. CDR1 and CDR2 from the germline V gene are MDHEN and SYDVKM. The CDR3 loop spans 15 amino acids. The CDR3 spells CASRAGLAGTDTQYF. CDR3 DNA: TGTGCCAGCAGAGCTGGACTAGCGGGGACAGATACGCAGTATTTT.

The table lists this clone with many counts. The gene calls are TRBV5-1 and TRBJ2-3; tentative D call: TRBD2 (6 bases). V lost 5 bases to trimming and J lost 2 bases, with 15 bases between them. The CDR3 loop spans 15 amino acids. Germline V CDR1 and CDR2: SGHRS, YFSETQ. The CDR3 reads CASRYRDSNTDTQYF. CDR3 bases: TGCGCCAGCAGGTACCGGGACTCAAACACAGATACGCAGTATTTT.

The chain couples TRBV9 to TRBJ1-3; 7 bases fit TRBD1. Germline CDR1 reads SGDLS; CDR2 reads YYNGEE. The J segment lost 2 bases and the V segment lost 0 bases, leaving 2 bases of the junction unmatched. The length of the CDR3 is 15 residues. CDR3 DNA: TGTGCCAGCAGCGTAGTGACAGGGACTGGAAACACCATATATTTT. Encoded protein: CASSVVTGTGNTIYF.

The V gene is TRBV2, the J gene TRBJ2-7, with 12 positions matching TRBD1. Germline V lookup: CDR1 SNHLY, CDR2 FYNNEI. V lost 6 bases and J lost 3; bases outside the gene matches: 15. The CDR3 spans 18 residues. The CDR3 coding sequence is TGTGCCAGCAGGGGAGGGACAGGGGGCGCGAATAACGTCTACGAGCAGTACTTC. Amino acid sequence: CASRGGTGGANNVYEQYF.

This chain uses TRBV28 with TRBJ2-1, with 9 nucleotides matching TRBD1. The V and J ends lost 1 base and 7 bases, in that order; junction bases with no gene match: 8. The CDR3 spans 16 residues. Looked up from germline, CDR1 is MDHEN and CDR2 is SYDVKM. The DNA of the CDR3 is TGTGCCAGCAGTTTATTCCCGGGACAGGGATCGAATGAGCAGTTCTTC. Translated: CASSLFPGQGSNEQFF.

V usage is TRBV5-1 and J usage is TRBJ2-1; 9 bases map to TRBD2. Germline loops: CDR1 SGHRS, CDR2 YFSETQ. J was trimmed by 0 bases and V by 4 bases; bases with no gene match: 2. There are 15 residues in the CDR3. The CDR3 region has the DNA TGCGCCAGCAGCAGACTAGCGGACTCCTACAATGAGCAGTTCTTC. Its protein is CASSRLADSYNEQFF.

Note on this clone: The junction departs from germline at one end; a sequencing error may be responsible. The gene calls are TRBV7-7 and TRBJ2-5; possibly TRBD2 for D (6 bases). The CDR3 runs to 15 residues. The germline gives CDR1 SSHAT, CDR2 FNYEAQ (reference sequence). The DNA of the CDR3 is TGTGCTAGCAGCTTGGGTCGGGGGTCCCAAGAGACCCAGTACTTC. Amino acids: CASSLGRGSQETQYF. Looking up the rest from reference TRBV7-7 and TRBJ2-5 gives the full variable domain: GAGVSQSPRYKVTKRGQDVTLRCDPISSHATLYWYQQALGQGPEFLTYFNYEAQPDKSGLPSDRFSAERPEGSISTLTIQRTEQRDSAMYRCASSLGRGSQETQYFGPGTRLLVL.

This clone was observed a few times. This chain links TRBV10-2 with TRBJ2-7, with 8 bases matching TRBD1. Germline CDR1 is WSHSY and CDR2 is SAAADI. The CDR3 covers 15 residues. V lost 0 bases and J lost 2; bases outside the gene matches: 3. The CDR3 region has the DNA TGCGCCAGCAGTGAGTCGAACAGGGGGGCCTACGAGCAGTACTTC. It translates to CASSESNRGAYEQYF.

The chain joins TRBV28 to TRBJ2-1; D is undetermined. The CDR3 has 14 amino acids. Germline CDR1 is MDHEN and CDR2 is SYDVKM. Trimming took off 1 base at V and 14 bases at J, with 18 bases between the two ends. The CDR3 bases are TGTGCCAGCAGTTTATCGCCTAGTCGAGGTATAAAGTTCTTC. Translating gives CASSLSPSRGIKFF.

The chain recombines TRBV9 with TRBJ2-7, with TRBD2 matching over 11 bases. CDR1 and CDR2 (germline): SGDLS, YYNGEE. The V segment lost 5 bases and the J segment 2 bases; nucleotides outside the gene matches: 6. The CDR3 totals 15 residues. The chain's CDR3 is CASSPRLAGPYEQYF. The DNA of the CDR3 is TGTGCCAGCAGTCCAAGACTAGCGGGGCCCTACGAGCAGTACTTC. Full variable domain (remainder filled in from reference TRBV9 and TRBJ2-7): DSGVTQTPKHLITATGQRVTLRCSPRSGDLSVYWYQQSLDQGLQFLIQYYNGEERAKGNILERFSAQQFPDLHSELNLSSLELGDSALYFCASSPRLAGPYEQYFGPGTRLTVT.

This chain links TRBV5-4 with TRBJ2-7; 9 positions agree with TRBD1. Germline CDR1 is SGHNT and CDR2 is YYREEE (reference sequence). The ends lost 2 bases at V and 1 base at J; junction bases unmatched: 4. There are 15 residues in the CDR3. CDR3 sequence reads: CASSLAGTGSYEQYF. DNA of the CDR3: TGTGCCAGCAGCTTAGCCGGGACAGGGTCCTACGAGCAGTACTTC.

This chain connects TRBV29-1 to TRBJ1-1, with D perhaps matching TRBD1 (5 bases). CDR3 length: 12 residues. Germline CDR1 SQVTM, CDR2 ANQGSEA. For the CDR3, the DNA is TGCAGTGGGGGGGAGGTATCGACTGAAGCTTTCTTT. It is translated as CSGGEVSTEAFF.